A single sample gave rise to the 31 T cell receptor beta chains below, sequenced in a study of type 1 regulatory T cells. MiXCR, applied by TCRdb to the reads, yields one record per CDR3 protein. The sample lists some 71,000 distinct CDR3 sequences; less than 25% were seen once. Antigens of these TCRs are unknown. Notes on the study in general: Compared with non-Tr1 cells, Tr1 cells showed a narrower TCR repertoire.

Source material: cultured type 1 regulatory T (Tr1) cells, either the whole culture or a sorted fraction (not recorded which). All receptors come from a human donor in good health.

The chain has TRBV20-1 and TRBJ2-3; 7 nucleotides agree with TRBD2. CDR1 is DFQATT and CDR2 is SNEGSKA in the germline V gene (reference sequence). The CDR3 covers 12 residues. The DNA of the CDR3 is TGCAGCCCTAGCGGAAGCACAGATACGCAGTATTTT. This sequence encodes CSPSGSTDTQYF.

This clonotype appeared a few times. V usage is TRBV6-5 and J usage is TRBJ2-7; tentatively, D is TRBD1 (5 bases). The CDR3 is 14 residues long. Per the germline V gene, CDR1 is MNHEY and CDR2 is SVGAGI. V lost 6 bases to trimming and J lost 4 bases, with 16 bases between them. The CDR3 reads CASSRTGVRYEQYF. CDR3 nucleotides: TGTGCCAGCAGCCGTACAGGAGTCCGATACGAGCAGTACTTC.

About this clonotype: At one boundary the junction diverges from the germline segment, which might be a read error. The V gene is TRBV12-3 or TRBV12-4, the J gene TRBJ2-7; D is perhaps TRBD2 (5 bases). CDR3 size: 13 residues. This CDR3 reads CAGSRGSHYEQYF. The CDR3 DNA sequence: TGTGCCGGCAGTCGCGGGTCTCACTACGAGCAGTACTTC.

The gene calls are TRBV9 and TRBJ2-1; D might be TRBD1 (5 bases). The CDR3 is made up of 15 amino acids. The V end was cut by 1 base, the J end by 2 bases, with 10 bases between. The germline gives CDR1 SGDLS, CDR2 YYNGEE. Here the CDR3 DNA reads TGTGCCAGCAGCGTAACAGGTGGGGCCTACAATGAGCAGTTCTTC. Protein sequence: CASSVTGGAYNEQFF.

This clonotype was seen only a few times. This rearrangement joins TRBV6-2 or TRBV6-3 to TRBJ2-1; 9 bases fit TRBD2. V lost 6 bases, J lost 1 base, and 4 bases stayed unmatched. The CDR3 sequence is 15 residues long. Germline CDR1 MNHEY, CDR2 SVGEGT. The CDR3 DNA reads TGTGCCAGCAGCCTTCTAGCGGGATCCTACAATGAGCAGTTCTTC. Translating it yields CASSLLAGSYNEQFF.

This clonotype was picked up a small number of times. The gene calls are TRBV6-2 or TRBV6-3 and TRBJ2-1, with 9 bases fitting TRBD2. Unmatched junction bases numbered 9, after V lost 2 bases and J lost 7 bases. Germline V gene lookup returns CDR1 MNHEY and CDR2 SVGEGT. The CDR3 totals 16 residues. The CDR3 loop reads CASSYLREGMRNEQFF. In DNA, the CDR3 is TGTGCCAGCAGTTACCTGCGGGAGGGTATGAGGAATGAGCAGTTCTTC.

The chain links TRBV28 to TRBJ2-6; possible D gene TRBD1, 5 bases. Germline-derived CDR1 and CDR2 are MDHEN and SYDVKM. The CDR3 has 14 amino acids. Trimming cost V 6 bases and J 1 base, with 7 bases left between them. CDR3: CASSPGSGANVLTF. CDR3 nucleotides: TGTGCCAGCAGCCCAGGGTCTGGGGCCAACGTCCTGACTTTC.

Only a few counts were recorded for this clonotype. The chain uses TRBV5-1 and TRBJ2-1; 8 bases are a match to TRBD1. Germline trimming cut 2 bases from V and 8 bases from J; bases unmatched to any gene: 6. Germline assignment: CDR1 SGHRS and CDR2 YFSETQ. CDR3 length: 14 residues. The CDR3 here is CASSFQGAVDEQFF. In DNA, the CDR3 is TGCGCCAGCAGCTTCCAGGGGGCTGTGGATGAGCAGTTCTTC.

The chain joins TRBV3-1 to TRBJ1-4; the D is unclear. V was pared by 3 bases and J by 10 bases, with 6 bases between. Germline lookup yields CDR1 LGHDT and CDR2 YNNKEL (reference sequence). CDR3 length equals 11 residues. CDR3 DNA sequence: TGTGCCAGCAGCCACGGGCGAAAACTGTTTTTT. Its translation is CASSHGRKLFF.

J is TRBJ1-1 and V is TRBV9; no definite D call. The CDR3 has 15 amino acids. The germline V and J ends were trimmed by 1 base and 0 bases, with 10 bases remaining between them. CDR1 is SGDLS, CDR2 YYNGEE, per germline. Written as DNA, the CDR3 is TGTGCCAGCAGCGTACGGGCAGGAATGAACACTGAAGCTTTCTTT. Protein: CASSVRAGMNTEAFF.

The chain combines TRBV20-1 with TRBJ2-3, with D perhaps matching TRBD2 (5 bases). The CDR3 sequence is 13 residues long. Trimming shortened V by 6 bases and J by 10 bases, and 20 bases separated the two germline ends. The germline V gene encodes CDR1 DFQATT and CDR2 SNEGSKA (reference sequence). CDR3 sequence (DNA): TGCAGTGCCCCAGCGGCTCCACAGAATGCGCAGTATTTT. It yields the protein CSAPAAPQNAQYF.

This clonotype is deemed medium-sized. This sequence joins TRBV12-3 or TRBV12-4 and TRBJ1-4; D gene uncertain. The CDR3 totals 14 residues. The germline V and J ends were trimmed by 1 base and 5 bases, with 8 bases remaining between them. As DNA, the CDR3 is TGTGCCAGCAGTTTAGGGGCGGGGAATGAAAAACTGTTTTTT. Its translation: CASSLGAGNEKLFF.

To note about this clonotype: A single base separates this from a much larger clone, so it may be a read error. The rearrangement uses TRBV5-1 and TRBJ2-1; 7 nucleotides align to TRBD2. Germline CDR1 SGHRS, CDR2 YFSETQ. The CDR3 covers 15 residues. CDR3 protein: CASSSWREPYIEQFF. CDR3 in DNA: TGCGCCAGCAGCTCGTGGCGGGAGCCCTACATTGAGCAGTTCTTC.

This clonotype was counted a single time. The chain links TRBV5-1 to TRBJ2-1, with TRBD2 identical over 13 bases. There are 18 residues in the CDR3. The ends lost 0 bases at V and 7 bases at J; junction bases unmatched: 10. CDR1 and CDR2 (germline): SGHRS, YFSETQ. As DNA, the CDR3 is TGCGCCAGCAGCTTGGCCCTACTAGCGGGAGGGCCGGGAAATGAGCAGTTCTTC. Its translation: CASSLALLAGGPGNEQFF.

This clonotype has a handful of counts. The junction shows a germline mismatch at one end, possibly a read error. This rearrangement joins TRBV5-4 to TRBJ2-5; TRBD2 matches 12 bases. The germline V gene has CDR1 SGHNT and CDR2 YYREEE (reference sequence). This CDR3 is built from 15 residues. DNA of the CDR3: TGTGCCAGCAGCTTGGATCTAGCGGGAGGGCCTTATCCGGACTTC. It codes for CASSLDLAGGPYPDF.

This rearrangement joins TRBV6-1 to TRBJ2-1; D tentatively fits TRBD1 or TRBD2 (5 bases each). This CDR3 contains 16 residues. The V gene lost 3 bases and the J gene lost 5 bases, with 17 bases spanning the gap. Germline V CDR1 and CDR2: MNHNS, SASEGT. The CDR3 spells CASSDLWVRGDNEQFF. The CDR3 nucleotides are TGTGCCAGCAGTGATCTCTGGGTGAGGGGAGACAATGAGCAGTTCTTC.

This clonotype was counted a few times. This chain uses TRBV7-2 with TRBJ1-3; D uncertain. The CDR3 has 11 residues. From germline, CDR1 is SGHTA and CDR2 FQGNSA. The V and J ends lost 4 bases and 2 bases respectively, with 0 bases between them. Here the CDR3 reads CASSSGNTIYF. CDR3 in DNA: TGTGCCAGCAGCTCTGGAAACACCATATATTTT.

The chain has TRBV10-3 and TRBJ1-2; perhaps TRBD1 as D (5 bases). Trimming shortened V by 10 bases and J by 7 bases, and 19 bases separated the two germline ends. The V gene's germline CDR1 is ENHRY and CDR2 SYGVKD. The CDR3 consists of 13 residues. As DNA, the CDR3 is TGTGCCACGCTCGGACAAAATGAGGTTGGCTACACCTTC. It yields the protein CATLGQNEVGYTF.

This clonotype was observed a handful of times. The gene calls are TRBV20-1 and TRBJ2-7; tentative D call: TRBD1 (5 bases). Trimming shortened V by 6 bases and J by 0 bases, and 12 bases separated the two germline ends. Germline V gene lookup returns CDR1 DFQATT and CDR2 SNEGSKA (reference sequence). The CDR3 extends over 13 amino acids. The CDR3 sequence: CSAWTLSSYEQYF. Written as DNA, the CDR3 is TGCAGTGCCTGGACACTTAGCTCCTACGAGCAGTACTTC.

This chain joins TRBV5-1 and TRBJ2-7; D tentatively reads TRBD1 or TRBD2 (6 bases each). The germline V gene encodes CDR1 SGHRS and CDR2 YFSETQ. The CDR3 is 14 residues long. Trimming removed 6 bases from V and 2 bases from J, with 15 bases in between. CDR3 coding DNA: TGCGCCAGCAAGAGGGGGGCGATGACCTACGAGCAGTACTTC. As protein: CASKRGAMTYEQYF.

Comment on this clonotype: A much more abundant neighbour one base away suggests this may be a read error. The V and J genes are TRBV13 and TRBJ2-5, with 7 bases matching TRBD2. In germline, CDR1 is PRHDT, CDR2 FYEKMQ (reference sequence). The J segment lost 5 bases and the V segment lost 4 bases, leaving 16 bases of the junction unmatched. There are 17 residues in the CDR3. DNA for the CDR3: TGTGCCAGCAGCTCCCGATCTCTAGCGGCCCCGAGGGAGACCCAGTACTTC. It yields the protein CASSSRSLAAPRETQYF.

V gene TRBV12-3 or TRBV12-4 combines with J gene TRBJ1-1, with D possibly being TRBD1 (5 bases). This CDR3 spans 14 amino acids. V lost 4 bases and J 10 bases, leaving 19 bases between the germline ends. The CDR3 loop is CASSSGTPDEVAFF. The CDR3 nucleotides are TGTGCCAGCAGTTCCGGGACTCCGGATGAGGTAGCTTTCTTT.

This clonotype came up a few times. J is TRBJ1-3 and V is TRBV5-1, with D uncertain. The CDR3 is 13 amino acids. Deletions cut 4 bases from V and 11 bases from J, with 16 bases between. CDR1 is SGHRS, CDR2 YFSETQ, per germline. CDR3 sequence (DNA): TGCGCCAGCAGCCCGGATATAGCGGACCCCATATATTTT. This sequence encodes CASSPDIADPIYF.

This clonotype was recorded a few times. This chain links TRBV29-1 with TRBJ2-7, with 7 nucleotides matching TRBD1. Per the germline V gene, CDR1 is SQVTM and CDR2 is ANQGSEA. J gave up 3 bases and V 4 bases, and 6 bases lay outside the gene matches. The CDR3 has 13 residues. The CDR3 DNA is TGCAGCGTTGGTGGACAGGCTAGCTACGAGCAGTACTTC. Translated: CSVGGQASYEQYF.

This clonotype was counted only a few times. This chain uses TRBV5-6 with TRBJ2-5, with no clear D. CDR1 and CDR2 from the germline V gene are SGHDT and YYEEEE. The CDR3 loop spans 14 amino acids. V gave up 4 bases and J gave up 3 bases, with 13 bases separating them. CDR3 sequence: CASSPGWAKETQYF. The CDR3 DNA is TGTGCCAGCAGCCCCGGTTGGGCAAAAGAGACCCAGTACTTC.

The gene calls are TRBV7-2 and TRBJ2-3; D remains unclear. The V and J ends lost 4 bases and 6 bases respectively, with 8 bases between them. The CDR3 is 12 residues long. Germline V gene sequence: CDR1 SGHTA, CDR2 FQGNSA. The chain's CDR3 is CASSYNVDTQYF. The CDR3 DNA reads as TGTGCCAGCAGCTACAACGTGGATACGCAGTATTTT.

In this sample, this clonotype turned up a few times. V and J are TRBV5-1 and TRBJ2-3; 7 nucleotides agree with TRBD2. The CDR3 covers 15 residues. V shed 7 bases, J shed 4 bases, and the junction held 12 bases outside the gene matches. CDR1 SGHRS and CDR2 YFSETQ come from the germline V gene. The CDR3 bases are TGCGCCAGCCAGCTGGGCGCTAGCGGAGCAGATACGCAGTATTTT. Protein sequence: CASQLGASGADTQYF.

This clonotype was counted once. The chain uses TRBV12-3 or TRBV12-4 and TRBJ1-2; D may be TRBD1 (5 bases). Trimming pared 5 bases from V and 1 base from J, leaving 17 bases between. The CDR3 has 16 amino acids. The DNA for the CDR3 is TGTGCCAGCAGTCCGCTAGACAGTCCGTATAACTATGGCTACACCTTC. Translating gives CASSPLDSPYNYGYTF.

This clonotype showed up just a few times. This chain uses TRBV9 with TRBJ2-5, with 15 bases lining up with TRBD2. V gave up 2 bases and J gave up 5 bases; unmatched junction bases: 4. Germline V CDR1 and CDR2: SGDLS, YYNGEE. The CDR3 is 16 amino acids. The chain's CDR3 is CASSVGLAGGGETQYF. CDR3 sequence (DNA): TGTGCCAGCAGCGTGGGACTAGCGGGAGGAGGTGAGACCCAGTACTTC.

This chain's CDR3 is CSARENRGRGYTF. In nucleotides, the CDR3 is TGCAGTGCTAGAGAAAACAGGGGACGTGGCTACACCTTC. The chain combines TRBV20-1 with TRBJ1-2; 7 bases are shared with TRBD1. Germline V gene data show CDR1 as DFQATT and CDR2 as SNEGSKA (reference sequence). This CDR3 spans 13 amino acids. V trimming: 0 bases; J trimming: 7 bases; junction bases outside the gene matches: 5.

This chain joins TRBV25-1 and TRBJ2-1; no firm D call. Germline CDR1 MGHDK, CDR2 SYGVNS. The length of the CDR3 is 11 residues. Trimming left V 1 base short and J 9 bases short, with 4 bases between. The CDR3 spells CASSELGEQFF. CDR3 nucleotides: TGTGCCAGCAGTGAATTGGGTGAGCAGTTCTTC.